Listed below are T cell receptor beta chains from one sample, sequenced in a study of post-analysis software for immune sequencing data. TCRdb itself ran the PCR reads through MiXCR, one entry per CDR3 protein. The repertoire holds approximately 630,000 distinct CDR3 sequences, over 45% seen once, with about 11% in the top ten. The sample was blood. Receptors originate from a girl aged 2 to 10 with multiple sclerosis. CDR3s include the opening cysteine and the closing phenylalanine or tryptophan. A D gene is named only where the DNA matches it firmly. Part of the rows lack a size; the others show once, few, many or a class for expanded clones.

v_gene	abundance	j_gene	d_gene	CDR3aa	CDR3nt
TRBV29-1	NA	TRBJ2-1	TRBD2	CSVVGSGTSENNEQFF	TGCAGCGTTGTGGGGTCCGGGACTAGCGAAAACAATGAGCAGTTCTTC
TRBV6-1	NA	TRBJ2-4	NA	CASRAAYQNIQYF	TGTGCCAGCAGAGCAGCATACCAAAACATTCAGTACTTC
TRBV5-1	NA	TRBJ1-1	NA	CAGSLAPQRGTEAFF	TGCGCCGGCAGCTTGGCCCCCCAAAGAGGGACTGAAGCTTTCTTT
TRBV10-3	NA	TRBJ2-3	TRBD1	CAISQDRAEDTQYF	TGTGCCATCAGTCAAGACAGGGCTGAAGATACGCAGTATTTT
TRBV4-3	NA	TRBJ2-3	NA	CASSHSGQITDTQYF	TGCGCCAGCAGCCACTCGGGACAAATCACAGATACGCAGTATTTT
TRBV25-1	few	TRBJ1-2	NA	CASSPGTAGGYGYTF	TGTGCCAGCAGTCCCGGGACGGCGGGGGGCTATGGCTACACCTTC
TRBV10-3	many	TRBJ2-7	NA	CAISESAGHEQYF	TGTGCCATCAGTGAGTCCGCGGGGCACGAGCAGTACTTC
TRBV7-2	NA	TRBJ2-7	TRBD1	CASSQTGRSYEQYF	TGTGCCAGCAGCCAGACAGGGCGCTCCTACGAGCAGTACTTC
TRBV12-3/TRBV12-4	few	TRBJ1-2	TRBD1	CASIGTGKGYTF	TGTGCCAGCATCGGGACAGGGAAGGGCTACACCTTC
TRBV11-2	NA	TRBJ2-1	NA	CASSLGADSYNQQFF	TGTGCCAGCAGCCTAGGGGCAGACTCCTACAATCAGCAGTTCTTC
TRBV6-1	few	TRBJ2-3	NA	CASIQGHTQYF	TGTGCCAGTATACAGGGTCATACGCAGTATTTT
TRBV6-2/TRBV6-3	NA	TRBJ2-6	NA	CASTLHSPGAWRGANVLTF	TGTGCCAGCACTCTACATTCACCGGGGGCTTGGCGTGGGGCCAACGTCCTGACTTTC
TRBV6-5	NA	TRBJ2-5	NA	CASRPPEETQYF	TGTGCCAGCAGGCCCCCCGAGGAGACCCAGTACTTC
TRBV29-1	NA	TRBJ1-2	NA	CSVRETGGYGYTF	TGCAGCGTTAGGGAGACAGGCGGCTATGGCTACACCTTC
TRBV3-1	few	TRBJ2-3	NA	CASSQDLTKGDTQYF	TGTGCCAGCAGCCAAGATCTCACCAAAGGAGATACGCAGTATTTT
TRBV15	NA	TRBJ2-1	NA	CATSSQGSYNEQFF	TGTGCCACCAGCTCACAGGGATCCTACAATGAGCAGTTCTTC
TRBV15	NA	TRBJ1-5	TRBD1	CASSRDRVSQPQHF	TGTGCCTCTTCCCGGGACAGGGTGAGTCAGCCCCAGCATTTT
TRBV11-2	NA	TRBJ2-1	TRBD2	CASSLDRVAGGRQFF	TGTGCCAGCAGCTTAGATCGAGTAGCGGGGGGCAGGCAGTTCTTC
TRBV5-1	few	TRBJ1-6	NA	CASSLGDLGQGVSSPLHF	TGCGCCAGCAGCTTGGGTGATCTGGGCCAGGGAGTAAGTTCACCCCTCCACTTT
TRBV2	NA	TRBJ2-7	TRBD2	CASSGGLAESYEQYF	TGTGCCAGCAGCGGGGGACTAGCGGAATCCTACGAGCAGTACTTC
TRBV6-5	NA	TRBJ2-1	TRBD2	CASSRGGGSVEQFF	TGTGCCAGCAGCCGGGGGGGCGGGTCCGTTGAGCAGTTCTTC
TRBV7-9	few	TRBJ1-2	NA	CASSLAPVEGGYGYTF	TGTGCCAGCAGCTTAGCCCCTGTAGAGGGCGGCTATGGCTACACCTTC
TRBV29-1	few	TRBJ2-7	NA	CSVTGPRQTYEEQYF	TGCAGCGTCACGGGCCCCAGACAGACCTACGAGGAGCAGTACTTC
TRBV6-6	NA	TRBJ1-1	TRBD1	CASEGTGEDGTEAFF	TGTGCCAGCGAAGGAACAGGGGAGGACGGCACTGAAGCTTTCTTT
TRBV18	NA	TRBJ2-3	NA	CASSPAPADTQYF	TGTGCCAGCTCACCAGCACCGGCAGATACGCAGTATTTT
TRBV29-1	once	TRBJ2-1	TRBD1	CSAKDRVAYNEQFF	TGCAGCGCCAAGGACAGGGTCGCCTACAATGAGCAGTTCTTC
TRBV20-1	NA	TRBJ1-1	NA	CSARRAEAFF	TGCAGTGCTAGACGGGCTGAAGCTTTCTTT
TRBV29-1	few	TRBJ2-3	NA	CSVLQVPGTDTQYF	TGCAGCGTCCTACAGGTACCGGGCACAGATACGCAGTATTTT
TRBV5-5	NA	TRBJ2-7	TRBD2	CASSPSLAGVEQYF	TGTGCCAGCAGCCCTTCGCTAGCGGGAGTCGAGCAGTACTTC
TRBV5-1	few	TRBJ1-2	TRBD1	CASSSGQGAGGYTF	TGCGCCAGCAGCTCGGGACAGGGGGCTGGGGGCTACACCTTC
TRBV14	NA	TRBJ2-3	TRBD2	CASSARREGLKNTQYF	TGTGCCAGCAGCGCCAGGAGGGAGGGCCTTAAGAATACGCAGTATTTT
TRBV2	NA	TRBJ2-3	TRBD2	CASMPSGRTDTQYF	TGTGCCAGCATGCCTAGCGGGAGAACAGATACGCAGTATTTT
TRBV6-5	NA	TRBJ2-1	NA	CASSYSQSLGNNEQFF	TGTGCCAGCAGTTACTCACAGTCCCTAGGTAACAATGAGCAGTTCTTC
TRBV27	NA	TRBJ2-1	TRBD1	CASSIWAGTGSYNEQFF	TGTGCCAGCAGTATATGGGCCGGGACAGGGTCCTACAATGAGCAGTTCTTC
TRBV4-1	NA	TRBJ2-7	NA	CASSHKEDIYEQYF	TGCGCCAGCAGCCATAAGGAGGATATATACGAGCAGTACTTC
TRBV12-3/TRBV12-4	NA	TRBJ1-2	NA	CASSSSGAGYTF	TGTGCCAGCAGCAGCTCGGGGGCAGGCTACACCTTC
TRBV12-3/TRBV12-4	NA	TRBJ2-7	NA	CASRVGYSGEQYF	TGTGCCAGCAGAGTAGGATACTCGGGAGAGCAGTACTTC
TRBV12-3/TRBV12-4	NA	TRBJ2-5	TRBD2	CASSYRLAGDQETQYF	TGTGCCAGCAGCTACCGACTAGCGGGGGACCAAGAGACCCAGTACTTC
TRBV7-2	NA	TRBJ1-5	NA	CASSFLGVVSNQPQHF	TGTGCCAGCAGCTTCCTGGGGGTTGTGAGCAATCAGCCCCAGCATTTT
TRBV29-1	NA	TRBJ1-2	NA	CSVVGKDGYTF	TGCAGCGTTGTAGGGAAGGATGGCTACACCTTC